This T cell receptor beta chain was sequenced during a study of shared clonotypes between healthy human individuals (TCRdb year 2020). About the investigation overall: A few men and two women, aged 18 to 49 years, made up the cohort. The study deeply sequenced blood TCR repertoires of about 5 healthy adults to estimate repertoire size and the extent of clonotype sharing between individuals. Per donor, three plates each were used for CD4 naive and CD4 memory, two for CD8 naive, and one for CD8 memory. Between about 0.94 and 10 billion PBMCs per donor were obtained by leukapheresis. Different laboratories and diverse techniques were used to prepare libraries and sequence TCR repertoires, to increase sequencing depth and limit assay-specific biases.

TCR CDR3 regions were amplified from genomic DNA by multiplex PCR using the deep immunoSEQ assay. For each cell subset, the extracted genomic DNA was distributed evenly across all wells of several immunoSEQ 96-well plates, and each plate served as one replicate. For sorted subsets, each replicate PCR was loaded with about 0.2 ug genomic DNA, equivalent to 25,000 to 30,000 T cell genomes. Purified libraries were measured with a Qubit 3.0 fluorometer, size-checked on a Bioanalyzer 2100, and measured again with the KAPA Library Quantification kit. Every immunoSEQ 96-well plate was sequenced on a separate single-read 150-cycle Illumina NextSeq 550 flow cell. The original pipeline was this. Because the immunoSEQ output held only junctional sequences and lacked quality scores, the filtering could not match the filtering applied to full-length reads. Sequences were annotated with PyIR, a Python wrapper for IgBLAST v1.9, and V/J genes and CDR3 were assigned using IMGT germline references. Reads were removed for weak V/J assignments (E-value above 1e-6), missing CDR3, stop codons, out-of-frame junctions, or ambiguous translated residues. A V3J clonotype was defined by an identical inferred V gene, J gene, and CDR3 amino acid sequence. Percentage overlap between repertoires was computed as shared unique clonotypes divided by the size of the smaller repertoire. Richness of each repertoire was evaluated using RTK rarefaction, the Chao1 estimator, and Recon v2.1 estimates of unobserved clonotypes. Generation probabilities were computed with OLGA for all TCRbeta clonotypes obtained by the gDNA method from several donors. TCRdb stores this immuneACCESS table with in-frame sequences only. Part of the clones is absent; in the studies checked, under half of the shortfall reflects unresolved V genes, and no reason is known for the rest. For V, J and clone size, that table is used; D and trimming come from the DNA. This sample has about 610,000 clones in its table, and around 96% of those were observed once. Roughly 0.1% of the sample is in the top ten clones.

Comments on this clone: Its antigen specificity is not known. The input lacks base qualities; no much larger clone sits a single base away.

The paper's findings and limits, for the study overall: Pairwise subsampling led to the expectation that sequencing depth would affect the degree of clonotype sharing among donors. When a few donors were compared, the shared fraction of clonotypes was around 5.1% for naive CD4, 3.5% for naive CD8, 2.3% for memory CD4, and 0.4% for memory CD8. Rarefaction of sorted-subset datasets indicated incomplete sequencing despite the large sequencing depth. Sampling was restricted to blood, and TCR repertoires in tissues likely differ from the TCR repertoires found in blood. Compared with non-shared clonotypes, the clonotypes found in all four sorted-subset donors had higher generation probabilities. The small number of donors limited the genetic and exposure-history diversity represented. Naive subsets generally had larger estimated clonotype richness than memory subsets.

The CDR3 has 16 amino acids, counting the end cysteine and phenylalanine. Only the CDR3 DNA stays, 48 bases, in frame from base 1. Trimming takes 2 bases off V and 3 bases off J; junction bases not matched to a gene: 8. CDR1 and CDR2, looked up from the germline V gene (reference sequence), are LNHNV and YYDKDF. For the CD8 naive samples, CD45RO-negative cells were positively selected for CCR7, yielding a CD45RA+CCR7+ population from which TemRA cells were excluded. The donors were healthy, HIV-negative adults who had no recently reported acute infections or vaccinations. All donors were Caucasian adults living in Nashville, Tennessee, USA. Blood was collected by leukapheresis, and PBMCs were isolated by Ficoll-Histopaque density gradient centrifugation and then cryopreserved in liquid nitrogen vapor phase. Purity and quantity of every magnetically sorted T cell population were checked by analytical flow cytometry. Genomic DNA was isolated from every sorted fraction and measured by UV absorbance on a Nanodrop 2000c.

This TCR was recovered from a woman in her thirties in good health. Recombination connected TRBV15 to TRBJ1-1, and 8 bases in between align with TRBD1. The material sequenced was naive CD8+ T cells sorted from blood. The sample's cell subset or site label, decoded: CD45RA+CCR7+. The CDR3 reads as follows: CATSRQMDRADTEAFF. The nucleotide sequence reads TGTGCCACCAGCAGACAAATGGACAGGGCGGACACTGAAGCTTTCTTT.